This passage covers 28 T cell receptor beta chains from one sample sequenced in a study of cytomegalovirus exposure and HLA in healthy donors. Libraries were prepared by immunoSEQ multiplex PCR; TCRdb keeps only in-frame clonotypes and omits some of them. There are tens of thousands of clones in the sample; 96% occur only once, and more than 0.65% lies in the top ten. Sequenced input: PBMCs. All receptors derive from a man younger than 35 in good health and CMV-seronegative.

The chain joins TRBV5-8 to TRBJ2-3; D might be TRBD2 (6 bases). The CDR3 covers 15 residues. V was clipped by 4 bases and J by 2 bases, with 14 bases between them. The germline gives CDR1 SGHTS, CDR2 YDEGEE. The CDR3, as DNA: TGTGCCAGCAGCCCCCTGGGACTCGACACAGATACGCAGTATTTT. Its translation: CASSPLGLDTDTQYF.

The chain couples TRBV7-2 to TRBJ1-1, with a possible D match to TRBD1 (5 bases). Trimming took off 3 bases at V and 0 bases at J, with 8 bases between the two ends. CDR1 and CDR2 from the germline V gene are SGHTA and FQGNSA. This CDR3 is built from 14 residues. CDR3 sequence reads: CASSFTRVNTEAFF. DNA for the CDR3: TGTGCCAGCAGCTTCACCAGGGTGAACACTGAAGCTTTCTTT.

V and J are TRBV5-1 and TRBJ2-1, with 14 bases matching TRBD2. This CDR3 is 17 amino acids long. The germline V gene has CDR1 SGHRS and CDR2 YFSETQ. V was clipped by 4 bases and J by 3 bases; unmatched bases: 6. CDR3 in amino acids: CASSTRTSGRSYNEQFF. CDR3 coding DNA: TGCGCCAGCAGCACACGGACTAGCGGGAGGAGCTACAATGAGCAGTTCTTC. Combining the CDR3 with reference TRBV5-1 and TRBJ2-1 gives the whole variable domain KAGVTQTPRYLIKTRGQQVTLSCSPISGHRSVSWYQQTPGQGLQFLFEYFSETQRNKGNFPGRFSGRQFSNSRSEMNVSTLELGDSALYLCASSTRTSGRSYNEQFFGPGTRLTVL.

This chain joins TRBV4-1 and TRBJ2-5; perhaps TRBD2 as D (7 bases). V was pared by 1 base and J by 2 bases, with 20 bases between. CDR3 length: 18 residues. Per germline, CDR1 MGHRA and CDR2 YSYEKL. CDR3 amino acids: CASSQGPRGGLPQETQYF. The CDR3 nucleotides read TGCGCCAGCAGCCAAGGCCCAAGGGGGGGACTCCCTCAAGAGACCCAGTACTTC.

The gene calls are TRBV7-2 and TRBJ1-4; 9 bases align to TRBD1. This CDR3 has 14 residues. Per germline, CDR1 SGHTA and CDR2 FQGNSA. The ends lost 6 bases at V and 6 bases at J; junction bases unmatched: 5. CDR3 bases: TGTGCCAGCAGTTTACAGGGGGCTGATGAAAAACTGTTTTTT. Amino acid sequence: CASSLQGADEKLFF.

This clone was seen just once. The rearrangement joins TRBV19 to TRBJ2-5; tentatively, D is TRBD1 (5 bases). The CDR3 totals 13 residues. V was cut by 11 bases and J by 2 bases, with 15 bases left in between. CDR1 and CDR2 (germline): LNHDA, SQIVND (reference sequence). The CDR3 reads CAVARAGQETQYF. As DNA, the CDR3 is TGTGCCGTTGCCCGGGCAGGGCAAGAGACCCAGTACTTC.

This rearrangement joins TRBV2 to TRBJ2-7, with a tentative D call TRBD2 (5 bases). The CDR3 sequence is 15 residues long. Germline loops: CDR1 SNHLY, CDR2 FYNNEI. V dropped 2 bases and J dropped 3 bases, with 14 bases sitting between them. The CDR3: CASSEWESANYEQYF. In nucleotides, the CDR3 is TGTGCCAGCAGTGAATGGGAGTCAGCCAACTACGAGCAGTACTTC.

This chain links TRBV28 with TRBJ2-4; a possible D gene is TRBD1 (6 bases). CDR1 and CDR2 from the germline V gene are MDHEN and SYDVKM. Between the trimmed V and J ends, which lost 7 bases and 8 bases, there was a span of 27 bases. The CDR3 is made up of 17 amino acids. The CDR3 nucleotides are TGTGCCAGCAACCCCGAAAGGAAACAGGGAGTTCGGGACATTCAGTACTTC. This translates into CASNPERKQGVRDIQYF.

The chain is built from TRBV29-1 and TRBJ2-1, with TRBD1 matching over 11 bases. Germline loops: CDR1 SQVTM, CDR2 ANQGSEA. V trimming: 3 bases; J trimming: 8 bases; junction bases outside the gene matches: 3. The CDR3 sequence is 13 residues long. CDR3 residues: CSVEGDRGYEQFF. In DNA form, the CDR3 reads TGCAGCGTTGAGGGGGACAGGGGGTATGAGCAGTTCTTC.

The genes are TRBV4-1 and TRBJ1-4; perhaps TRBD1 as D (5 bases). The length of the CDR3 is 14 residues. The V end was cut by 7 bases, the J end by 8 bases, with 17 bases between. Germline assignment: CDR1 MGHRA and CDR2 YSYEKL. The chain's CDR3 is CASTPRSQGEKLFF. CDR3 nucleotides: TGCGCCAGCACCCCAAGATCCCAGGGCGAAAAACTGTTTTTT.

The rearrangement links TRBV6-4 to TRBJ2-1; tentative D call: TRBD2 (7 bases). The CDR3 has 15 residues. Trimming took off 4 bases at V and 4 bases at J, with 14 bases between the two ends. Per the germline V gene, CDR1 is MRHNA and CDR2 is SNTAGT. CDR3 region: CASSVGGGGYNEQFF. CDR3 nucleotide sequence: TGTGCCAGCAGTGTGGGGGGAGGGGGATACAATGAGCAGTTCTTC.

The CDR3 region is CASDLGALRSGYTF. The CDR3 DNA is TGTGCAAGTGACTTAGGGGCCCTCCGTTCCGGCTACACCTTC. The gene calls are TRBV12-2 and TRBJ1-2; the D segment call TRBD1 is taken from the table without a DNA check. TRBV12-2 is a pseudogene segment. The CDR3 sequence is 14 residues long.

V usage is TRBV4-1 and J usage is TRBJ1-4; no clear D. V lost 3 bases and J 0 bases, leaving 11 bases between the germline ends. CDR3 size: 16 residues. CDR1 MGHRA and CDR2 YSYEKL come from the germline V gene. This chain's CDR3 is CASSQTWITTNEKLFF. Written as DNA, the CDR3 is TGCGCCAGCAGCCAGACTTGGATCACAACTAATGAAAAACTGTTTTTT.

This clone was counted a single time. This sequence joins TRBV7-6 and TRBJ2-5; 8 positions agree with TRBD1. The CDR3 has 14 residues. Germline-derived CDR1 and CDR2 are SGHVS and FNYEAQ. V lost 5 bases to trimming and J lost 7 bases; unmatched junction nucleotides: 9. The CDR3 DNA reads TGTGCCAGCAGCCCAACGACAGGGGTTGGGACCCAGTACTTC. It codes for CASSPTTGVGTQYF.

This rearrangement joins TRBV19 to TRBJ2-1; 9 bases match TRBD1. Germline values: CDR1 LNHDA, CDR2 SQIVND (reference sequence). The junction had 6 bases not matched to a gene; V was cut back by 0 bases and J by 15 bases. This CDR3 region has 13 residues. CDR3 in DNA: TGTGCCAGTAGTATAGATCTGGGACAGGGTTCGTTCTTC. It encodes CASSIDLGQGSFF.

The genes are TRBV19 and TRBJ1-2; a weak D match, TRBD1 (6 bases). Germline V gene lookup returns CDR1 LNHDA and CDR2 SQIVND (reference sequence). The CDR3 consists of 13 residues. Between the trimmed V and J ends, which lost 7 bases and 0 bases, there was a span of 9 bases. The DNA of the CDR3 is TGTGCCAGTAAGGACAGCCCTAACTATGGCTACACCTTC. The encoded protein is CASKDSPNYGYTF.

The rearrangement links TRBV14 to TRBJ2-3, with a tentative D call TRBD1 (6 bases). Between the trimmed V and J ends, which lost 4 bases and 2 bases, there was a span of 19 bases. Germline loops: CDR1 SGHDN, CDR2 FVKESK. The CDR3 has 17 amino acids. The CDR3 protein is CASSRPTGLRYTDTQYF. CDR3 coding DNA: TGTGCCAGCAGCCGGCCGACAGGCCTTCGTTACACAGATACGCAGTATTTT.

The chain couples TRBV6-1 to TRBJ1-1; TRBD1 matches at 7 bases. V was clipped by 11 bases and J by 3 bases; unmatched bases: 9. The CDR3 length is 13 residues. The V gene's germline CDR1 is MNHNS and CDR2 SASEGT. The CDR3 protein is CASRGQTDTEAFF. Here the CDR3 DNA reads TGTGCCTCAAGGGGACAGACGGACACTGAAGCTTTCTTT.

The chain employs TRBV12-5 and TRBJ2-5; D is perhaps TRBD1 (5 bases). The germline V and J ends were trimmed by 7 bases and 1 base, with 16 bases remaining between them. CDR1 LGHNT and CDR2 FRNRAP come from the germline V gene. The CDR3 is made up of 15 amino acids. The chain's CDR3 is CASVTTQGPQETQYF. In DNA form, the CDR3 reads TGTGCTAGTGTCACGACCCAGGGTCCCCAAGAGACCCAGTACTTC.

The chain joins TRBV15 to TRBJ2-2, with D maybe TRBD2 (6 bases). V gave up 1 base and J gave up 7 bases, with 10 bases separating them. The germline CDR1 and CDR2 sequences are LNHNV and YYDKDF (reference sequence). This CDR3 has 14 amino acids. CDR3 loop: CATSRVRGGGELFF. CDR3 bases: TGTGCCACCAGCAGAGTAAGGGGAGGCGGGGAGCTGTTTTTT.

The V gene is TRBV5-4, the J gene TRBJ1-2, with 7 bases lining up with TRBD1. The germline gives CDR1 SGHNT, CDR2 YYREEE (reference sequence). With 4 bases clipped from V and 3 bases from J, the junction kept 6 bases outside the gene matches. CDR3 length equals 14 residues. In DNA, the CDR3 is TGTGCCAGCAGCCCTGGGACAGCTGACTATGGCTACACCTTC. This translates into CASSPGTADYGYTF. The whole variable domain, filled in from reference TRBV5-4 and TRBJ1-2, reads ETGVTQSPTHLIKTRGQQVTLRCSSQSGHNTVSWYQQALGQGPQFIFQYYREEENGRGNFPPRFSGLQFPNYSSELNVNALELDDSALYLCASSPGTADYGYTFGSGTRLTVV.

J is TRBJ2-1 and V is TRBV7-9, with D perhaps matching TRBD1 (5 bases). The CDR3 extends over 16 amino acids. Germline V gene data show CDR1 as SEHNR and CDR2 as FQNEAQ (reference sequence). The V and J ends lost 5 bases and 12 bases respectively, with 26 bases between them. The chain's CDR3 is CASSPRIQVTRMWQFF. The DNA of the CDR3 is TGTGCCAGCAGCCCACGGATACAGGTAACTCGTATGTGGCAGTTCTTC.

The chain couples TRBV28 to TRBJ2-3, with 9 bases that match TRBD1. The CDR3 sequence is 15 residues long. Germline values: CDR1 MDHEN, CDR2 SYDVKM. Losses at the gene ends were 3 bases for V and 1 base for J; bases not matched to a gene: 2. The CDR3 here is CASSFWDRGTDTQYF. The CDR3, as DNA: TGTGCCAGCAGTTTTTGGGACAGGGGCACAGATACGCAGTATTTT.

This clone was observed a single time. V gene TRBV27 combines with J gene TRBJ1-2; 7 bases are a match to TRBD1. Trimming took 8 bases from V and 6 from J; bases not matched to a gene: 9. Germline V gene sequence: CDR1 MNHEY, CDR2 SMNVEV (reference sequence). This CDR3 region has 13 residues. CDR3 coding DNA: TGTGCCAGCTCCGCGGACAGGAGTGATGGCTACACCTTC. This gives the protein CASSADRSDGYTF.

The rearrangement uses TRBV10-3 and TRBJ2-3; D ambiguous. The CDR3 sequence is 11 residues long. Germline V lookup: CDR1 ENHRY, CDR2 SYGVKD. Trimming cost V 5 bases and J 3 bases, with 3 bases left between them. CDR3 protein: CAISLTDTQYF. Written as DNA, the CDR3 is TGTGCCATCAGTCTTACAGATACGCAGTATTTT.

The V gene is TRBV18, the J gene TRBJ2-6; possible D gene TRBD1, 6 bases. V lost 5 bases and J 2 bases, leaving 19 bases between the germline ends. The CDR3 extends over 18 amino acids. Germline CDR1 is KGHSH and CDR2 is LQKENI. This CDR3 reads CASSGSTDSLTGANVLTF. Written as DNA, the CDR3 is TGTGCCAGCTCAGGTTCAACGGACAGCCTTACTGGGGCCAACGTCCTGACTTTC.

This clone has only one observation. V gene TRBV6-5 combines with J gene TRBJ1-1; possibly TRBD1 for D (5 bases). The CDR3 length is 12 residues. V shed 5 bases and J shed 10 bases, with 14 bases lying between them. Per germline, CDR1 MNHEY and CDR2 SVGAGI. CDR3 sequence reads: CASSTVGRGAFF. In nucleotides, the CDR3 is TGTGCCAGCAGTACTGTCGGGAGGGGAGCTTTCTTT.

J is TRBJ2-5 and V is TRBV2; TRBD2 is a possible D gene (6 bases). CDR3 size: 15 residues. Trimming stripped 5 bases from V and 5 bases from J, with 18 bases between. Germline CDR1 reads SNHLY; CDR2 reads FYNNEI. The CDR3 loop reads CASSTIAEAGETQYF. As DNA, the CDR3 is TGTGCCAGCAGTACTATAGCGGAGGCTGGGGAGACCCAGTACTTC.